This T cell receptor (beta chain) is from a study of T cells in Graves' hyperthyroidism and ophthalmopathy. Amplified TCR beta CDR3 regions derived from RNA transcripts. Carried out on the TCR CDR3, a first-round RT-PCR used the HTBI primer set. A single record per CDR3 protein comes from TCRdb applying MiXCR to the multiplex PCR reads. The table records approximately 740,000 distinct CDR3 sequences, 14% of them present only once. V gave up 3 bases and J gave up 2 bases; unmatched junction bases: 5. This CDR3 is built from 14 residues. The germline V gene encodes CDR1 GTSNPN and CDR2 SVGIG (reference sequence). This clonotype was detected many times. Antigen unknown. The study, taken as a whole, reports: Ophthalmopathy could be told apart from stable hyperthyroidism with a 13 V-J model.

Graves' hyperthyroidism qualified as stable when ophthalmopathy did not progress within 18 months. What was sequenced was blood. The chain carries TRBV30 and TRBJ2-3, with 7 positions matching TRBD2. The receptor's source is a woman younger than 35 with Graves' hyperthyroidism. This chain's CDR3 is CAWREGLLTDTQYF. CDR3 in DNA: TGTGCCTGGAGAGAGGGACTACTCACAGATACGCAGTATTTT.